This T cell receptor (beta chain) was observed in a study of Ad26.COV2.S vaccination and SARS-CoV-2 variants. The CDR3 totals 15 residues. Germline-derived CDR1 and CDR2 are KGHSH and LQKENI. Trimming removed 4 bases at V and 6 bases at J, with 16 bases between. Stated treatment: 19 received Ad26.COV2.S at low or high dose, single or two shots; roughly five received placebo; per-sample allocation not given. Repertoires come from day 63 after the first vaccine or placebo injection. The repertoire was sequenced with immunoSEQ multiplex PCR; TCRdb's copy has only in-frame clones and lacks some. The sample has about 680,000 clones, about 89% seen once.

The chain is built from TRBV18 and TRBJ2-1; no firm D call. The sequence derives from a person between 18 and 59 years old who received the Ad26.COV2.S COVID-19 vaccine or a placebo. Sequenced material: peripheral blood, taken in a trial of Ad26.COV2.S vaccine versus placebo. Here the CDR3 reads CASSLRLEAVNEQFF. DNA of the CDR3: TGTGCCAGCTCACTAAGACTTGAGGCCGTCAATGAGCAGTTCTTC.